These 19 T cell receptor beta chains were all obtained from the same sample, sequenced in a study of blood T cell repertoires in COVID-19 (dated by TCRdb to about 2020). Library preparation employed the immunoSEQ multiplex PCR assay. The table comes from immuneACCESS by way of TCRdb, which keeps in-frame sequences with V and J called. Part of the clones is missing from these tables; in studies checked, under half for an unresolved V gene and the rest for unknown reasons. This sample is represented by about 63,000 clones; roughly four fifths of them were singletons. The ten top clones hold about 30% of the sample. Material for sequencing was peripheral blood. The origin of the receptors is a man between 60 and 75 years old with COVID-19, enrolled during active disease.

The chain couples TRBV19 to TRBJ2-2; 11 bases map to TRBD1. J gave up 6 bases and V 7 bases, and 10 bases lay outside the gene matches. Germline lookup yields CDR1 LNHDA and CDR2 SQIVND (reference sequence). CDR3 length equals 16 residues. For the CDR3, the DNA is TGTGCCAGTACCAAAAGGGGACAGGGGGGCGCCGGGGAGCTGTTTTTT. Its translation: CASTKRGQGGAGELFF.

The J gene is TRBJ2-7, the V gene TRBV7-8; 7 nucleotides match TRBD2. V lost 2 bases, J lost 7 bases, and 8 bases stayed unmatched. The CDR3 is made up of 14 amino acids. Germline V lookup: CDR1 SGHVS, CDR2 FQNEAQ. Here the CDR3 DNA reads TGTGCCAGCAGCTTACAGGGCCTCGGGGGGGAGCAGTACTTC. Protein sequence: CASSLQGLGGEQYF.

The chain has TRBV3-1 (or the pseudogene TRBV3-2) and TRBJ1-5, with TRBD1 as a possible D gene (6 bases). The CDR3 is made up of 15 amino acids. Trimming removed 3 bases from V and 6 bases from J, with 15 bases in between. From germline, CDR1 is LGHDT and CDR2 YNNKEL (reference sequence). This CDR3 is CASSQDGGGGQPQHF. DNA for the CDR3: TGTGCCAGCAGCCAGGACGGGGGCGGGGGTCAGCCCCAGCATTTT.

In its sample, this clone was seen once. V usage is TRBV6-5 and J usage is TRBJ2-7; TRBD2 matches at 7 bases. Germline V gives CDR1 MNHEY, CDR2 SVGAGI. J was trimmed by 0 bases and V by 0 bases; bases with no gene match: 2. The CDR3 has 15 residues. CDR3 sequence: CASSYSGGFSYEQYF. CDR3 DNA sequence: TGTGCCAGCAGTTACTCGGGGGGGTTCTCCTACGAGCAGTACTTC.

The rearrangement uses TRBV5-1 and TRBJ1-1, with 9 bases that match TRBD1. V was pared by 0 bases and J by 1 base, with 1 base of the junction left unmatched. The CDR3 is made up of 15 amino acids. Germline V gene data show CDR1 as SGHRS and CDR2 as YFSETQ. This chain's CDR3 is CASSLVGQGNTEAFF. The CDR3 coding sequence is TGCGCCAGCAGCTTGGTGGGACAGGGGAACACTGAAGCTTTCTTT.

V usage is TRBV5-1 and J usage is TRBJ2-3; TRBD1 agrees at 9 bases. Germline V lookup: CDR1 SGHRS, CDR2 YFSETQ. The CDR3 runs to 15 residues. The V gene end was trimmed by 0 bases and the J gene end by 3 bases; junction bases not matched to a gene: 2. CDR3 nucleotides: TGCGCCAGCAGCTTGGAAGGGACAGGGACAGATACGCAGTATTTT. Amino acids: CASSLEGTGTDTQYF.

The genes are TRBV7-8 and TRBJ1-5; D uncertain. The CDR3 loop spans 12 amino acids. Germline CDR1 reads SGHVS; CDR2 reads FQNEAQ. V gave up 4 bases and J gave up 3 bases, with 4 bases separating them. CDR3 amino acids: CASSSVNQPQHF. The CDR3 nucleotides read TGTGCCAGCAGCTCCGTCAATCAGCCCCAGCATTTT.

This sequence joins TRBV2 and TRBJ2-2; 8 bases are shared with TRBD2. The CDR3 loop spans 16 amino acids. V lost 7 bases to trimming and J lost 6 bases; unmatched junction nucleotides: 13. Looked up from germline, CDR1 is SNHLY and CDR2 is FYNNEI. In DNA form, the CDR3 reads TGTGCCAGCATCTCCGGGAGGGCCGAGATAGCCGGGGAGCTGTTTTTT. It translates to CASISGRAEIAGELFF.

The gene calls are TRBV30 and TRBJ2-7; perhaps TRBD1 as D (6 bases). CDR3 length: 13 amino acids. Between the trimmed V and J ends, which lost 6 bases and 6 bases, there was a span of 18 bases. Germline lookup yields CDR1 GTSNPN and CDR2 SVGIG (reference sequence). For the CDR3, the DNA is TGTGCCTGTACAAGGGGACACTTTGGCGAGCAGTACTTC. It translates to CACTRGHFGEQYF. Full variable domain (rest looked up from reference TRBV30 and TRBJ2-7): SQTIHQWPATLVQPVGSPLSLECTVEGTSNPNLYWYRQAAGRGLQLLFYSVGIGQISSEVPQNLSASRPQDRQFILSSKKLLLSDSGFYLCACTRGHFGEQYFGPGTRLTVT.

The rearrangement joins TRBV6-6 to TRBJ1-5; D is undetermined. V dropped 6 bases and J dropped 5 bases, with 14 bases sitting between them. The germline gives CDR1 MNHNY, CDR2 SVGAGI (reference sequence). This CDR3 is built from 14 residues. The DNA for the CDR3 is TGTGCCAGCAGGGATCCGGGAGTGGATCAGCCCCAGCATTTT. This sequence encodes CASRDPGVDQPQHF.

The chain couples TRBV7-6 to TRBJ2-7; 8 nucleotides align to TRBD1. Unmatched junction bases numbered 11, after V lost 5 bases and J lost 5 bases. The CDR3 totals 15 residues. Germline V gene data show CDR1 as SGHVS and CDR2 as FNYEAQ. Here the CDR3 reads CASSHEQGARNEQYF. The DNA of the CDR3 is TGTGCCAGCAGCCACGAGCAGGGGGCGAGGAACGAGCAGTACTTC.

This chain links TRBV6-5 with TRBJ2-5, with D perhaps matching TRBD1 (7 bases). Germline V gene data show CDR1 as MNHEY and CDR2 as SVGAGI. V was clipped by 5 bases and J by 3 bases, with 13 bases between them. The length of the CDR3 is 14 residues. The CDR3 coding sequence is TGTGCCAGCAGTCAGCAGGGGGGTAAAGAGACCCAGTACTTC. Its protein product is CASSQQGGKETQYF.

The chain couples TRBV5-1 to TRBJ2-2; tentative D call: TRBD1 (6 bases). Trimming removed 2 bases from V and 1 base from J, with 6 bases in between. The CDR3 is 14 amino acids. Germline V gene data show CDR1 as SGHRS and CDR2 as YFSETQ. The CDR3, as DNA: TGCGCCAGCAGCTTACAGGGGAACACCGGGGAGCTGTTTTTT. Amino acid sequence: CASSLQGNTGELFF.

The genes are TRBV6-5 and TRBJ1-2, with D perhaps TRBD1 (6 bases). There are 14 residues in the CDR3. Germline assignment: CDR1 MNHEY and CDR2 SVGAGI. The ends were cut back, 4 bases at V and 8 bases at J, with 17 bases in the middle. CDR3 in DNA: TGTGCCAGCAGTTCGGGGGGCGGTACTTTGGGCTACACCTTC. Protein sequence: CASSSGGGTLGYTF.

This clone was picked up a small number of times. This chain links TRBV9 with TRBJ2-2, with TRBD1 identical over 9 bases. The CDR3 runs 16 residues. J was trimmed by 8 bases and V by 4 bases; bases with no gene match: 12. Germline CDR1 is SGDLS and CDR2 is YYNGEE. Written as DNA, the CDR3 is TGTGCCAGCAGCTTGACCGGGACAGGGTCGATGGGGGAGCTGTTTTTT. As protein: CASSLTGTGSMGELFF. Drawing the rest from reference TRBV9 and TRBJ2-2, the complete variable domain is DSGVTQTPKHLITATGQRVTLRCSPRSGDLSVYWYQQSLDQGLQFLIQYYNGEERAKGNILERFSAQQFPDLHSELNLSSLELGDSALYFCASSLTGTGSMGELFFGEGSRLTVL.

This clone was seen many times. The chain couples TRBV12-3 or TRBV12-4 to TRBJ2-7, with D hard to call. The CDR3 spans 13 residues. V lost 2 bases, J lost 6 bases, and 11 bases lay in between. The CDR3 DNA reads TGTGCCAGCAGTTTAAGATCACATGGCGAGCAGTACTTC. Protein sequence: CASSLRSHGEQYF.

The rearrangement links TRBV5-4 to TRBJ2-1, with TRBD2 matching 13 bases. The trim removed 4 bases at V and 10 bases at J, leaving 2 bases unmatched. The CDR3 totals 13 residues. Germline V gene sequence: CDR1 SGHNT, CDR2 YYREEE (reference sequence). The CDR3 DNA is TGTGCCAGCAGCACTAGCGGGAGGGAGGAGCAGTTCTTC. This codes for CASSTSGREEQFF.

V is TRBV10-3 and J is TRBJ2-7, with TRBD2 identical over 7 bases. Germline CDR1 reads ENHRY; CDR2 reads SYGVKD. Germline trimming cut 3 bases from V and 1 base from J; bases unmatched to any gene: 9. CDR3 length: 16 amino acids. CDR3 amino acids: CAISDSRGGPSYEQYF. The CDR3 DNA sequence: TGTGCCATCAGTGATTCCCGCGGGGGACCATCCTACGAGCAGTACTTC.

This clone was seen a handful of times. Written as DNA, the CDR3 is TGTGCCAGCAGTTCCCCCGTGAACACCGGGGAGCTGTTTTTT. Residues: CASSSPVNTGELFF. V usage is TRBV6-6 and J usage is TRBJ2-2, with D unresolved. CDR1 is MNHNY, CDR2 SVGAGI, per germline (reference sequence). The V end was cut by 4 bases, the J end by 1 base, with 7 bases between. This CDR3 contains 14 residues.